The 27 T cell receptor beta chains listed next were all sequenced from one sample in a study of shared clonotypes between healthy human individuals. CD8 cells regarded as naive lacked CD45RO, were positively chosen for CCR7, and omitted terminally differentiated effector memory CD45RA+ cells. Some clones are missing from TCRdb's copy, which holds only in-frame ones; the method was immunoSEQ multiplex PCR. The table records 750,000 to 1,000,000 clones, 85% to 95% of them present only once. What was sequenced was naive CD8+ T cells sorted from blood. These receptors were collected from a man aged 30 to 45 in good health.

CDR3 sequence reads: CASSLGGTEANYGYTF. The CDR3 DNA reads as TGTGCCAGCAGCCTTGGGGGGACAGAAGCTAACTATGGCTACACCTTC. The rearrangement joins TRBV11-2 to TRBJ1-2, with 7 nucleotides matching TRBD1. Germline V gene data show CDR1 as SGHAT and CDR2 as FQNNGV. V shed 5 bases, J shed 0 bases, and the junction held 9 bases outside the gene matches. The CDR3 length is 16 residues.

The chain recombines TRBV4-3 with TRBJ2-5; tentative D call: TRBD1 (6 bases). V lost 1 base and J 1 base, leaving 7 bases between the germline ends. CDR1 is LGHNA and CDR2 is YSLEER in the germline V gene. This CDR3 spans 14 amino acids. This CDR3 reads CASSQGRGQETQYF. In DNA, the CDR3 is TGCGCCAGCAGCCAAGGCAGGGGCCAAGAGACCCAGTACTTC.

About this clone itself: The identical CDR3 is also encoded by other nucleotide sequences in the sample. The chain links TRBV5-6 to TRBJ2-7, with 8 bases aligning to TRBD1. The V gene end was trimmed by 2 bases and the J gene end by 3 bases; junction bases not matched to a gene: 4. This CDR3 has 14 amino acids. Germline-derived CDR1 and CDR2 are SGHDT and YYEEEE. CDR3 nucleotides: TGTGCCAGCAGCTTCGGGACAGGATTCTACGAGCAGTACTTC. This codes for CASSFGTGFYEQYF.

V usage is TRBV7-2 and J usage is TRBJ1-6; the match to TRBD1 covers 7 bases. This CDR3 comprises 15 residues. CDR1 and CDR2 from the germline V gene are SGHTA and FQGNSA. The V segment lost 1 base and the J segment 9 bases; nucleotides outside the gene matches: 6. The CDR3 DNA sequence: TGTGCCAGCAGCTTAGGGGGGACAGATATTTCACCCCTCCACTTT. It is translated as CASSLGGTDISPLHF.

The V call is TRBV11-2, the J call TRBJ2-3; 15 bases match TRBD2. The V gene end was trimmed by 5 bases and the J gene end by 4 bases; junction bases not matched to a gene: 1. The CDR3 covers 15 residues. Germline CDR1 is SGHAT and CDR2 is FQNNGV. Here the CDR3 reads CASSRTSGRADTQYF. CDR3 in DNA: TGTGCCAGCAGCCGGACTAGCGGGAGGGCAGATACGCAGTATTTT.

The rearrangement uses TRBV7-9 and TRBJ2-2, with D tentatively TRBD2 (5 bases). V lost 5 bases, J lost 5 bases, and 18 bases lay in between. The CDR3 totals 16 residues. Germline CDR1 reads SEHNR; CDR2 reads FQNEAQ (reference sequence). The CDR3 region has the DNA TGTGCCAGCAGCCCACGGGCCGGGAAGCATACCGGGGAGCTGTTTTTT. Protein: CASSPRAGKHTGELFF.

The chain employs TRBV29-1 and TRBJ2-1; 7 bases fit TRBD2. V shed 0 bases, J shed 5 bases, and the junction held 7 bases outside the gene matches. This CDR3 has 15 residues. CDR1 is SQVTM and CDR2 is ANQGSEA in the germline V gene. CDR3 coding DNA: TGCAGCGTTGAAGATGCGGGGACTACCGACAATGAGCAGTTCTTC. It yields the protein CSVEDAGTTDNEQFF.

Of note for this clone: The sample holds other DNA sequences that translate to the same CDR3. The chain joins TRBV27 to TRBJ2-3, with 9 bases aligning to TRBD2. After removal of 6 bases from V and 4 bases from J, the junction contained 8 bases not matched to a gene. CDR1 is MNHEY and CDR2 is SMNVEV in the germline V gene (reference sequence). This CDR3 has 15 amino acids. As DNA, the CDR3 is TGTGCCAGCAGGGGATTAGCGGGAGTGGCAGATACGCAGTATTTT. It encodes CASRGLAGVADTQYF.

This clone came up once. V gene TRBV6-5 combines with J gene TRBJ1-2; D is possibly TRBD1 (5 bases). The germline V and J ends were trimmed by 5 bases and 13 bases, with 14 bases remaining between them. This CDR3 is 11 amino acids long. Germline assignment: CDR1 MNHEY and CDR2 SVGAGI. CDR3 region: CASSQGQSCTF. The DNA of the CDR3 is TGTGCCAGCAGTCAAGGACAAAGTTGCACCTTC.

The CDR3 nucleotides are TGTGCCAGCAGCACAATACACGCCGGGACAGGGACTAGCACAGATACGCAGTATTTT. Protein: CASSTIHAGTGTSTDTQYF. The J gene is TRBJ2-3, the V gene TRBV7-9, with 9 nucleotides matching TRBD1. The CDR3 extends over 19 amino acids. V lost 5 bases, J lost 0 bases, and 15 bases stayed unmatched. Germline V gene data show CDR1 as SEHNR and CDR2 as FQNEAQ (reference sequence).

V and J are TRBV14 and TRBJ1-1; 9 bases match TRBD1. The germline V gene encodes CDR1 SGHDN and CDR2 FVKESK. The CDR3 sequence is 14 residues long. V was pared by 6 bases and J by 2 bases, with 4 bases of the junction left unmatched. CDR3 residues: CASSRTGGNTEAFF. In DNA form, the CDR3 reads TGTGCCAGCAGTAGAACAGGGGGCAACACTGAAGCTTTCTTT.

This chain uses TRBV4-1 with TRBJ2-7; TRBD2 matches 10 bases. The J segment lost 3 bases and the V segment lost 1 base, leaving 6 bases of the junction unmatched. CDR1 is MGHRA, CDR2 YSYEKL, per germline. The CDR3 contains 16 residues. The CDR3: CASSQAFASGSYEQYF. CDR3 DNA: TGCGCCAGCAGCCAAGCTTTCGCTAGCGGGAGCTACGAGCAGTACTTC.

Here the CDR3 DNA reads TGTGCCAGCAGCCCGGGGCAGGGGAGCTCCTACGAGCAGTACTTC. It specifies CASSPGQGSSYEQYF. The V and J genes are TRBV7-6 and TRBJ2-7; the D gene is possibly TRBD1 (6 bases). Germline assignment: CDR1 SGHVS and CDR2 FNYEAQ. Trimming took off 5 bases at V and 0 bases at J, with 14 bases between the two ends. CDR3 length: 15 amino acids.

This chain uses TRBV28 with TRBJ2-7; 10 bases are shared with TRBD1. Germline assignment: CDR1 MDHEN and CDR2 SYDVKM. J gave up 1 base and V 2 bases, and 2 bases lay outside the gene matches. This CDR3 region has 15 residues. In nucleotides, the CDR3 is TGTGCCAGCAGTTTACGGGACAGGGGATCCTACGAGCAGTACTTC. Amino acids: CASSLRDRGSYEQYF.

This chain uses TRBV19 with TRBJ1-2; D is uncertain. This CDR3 is built from 12 residues. Per germline, CDR1 LNHDA and CDR2 SQIVND (reference sequence). The V gene lost 5 bases and the J gene lost 3 bases, with 7 bases spanning the gap. The CDR3 here is CASSLAYYGYTF. Here the CDR3 DNA reads TGTGCCAGTAGTTTAGCTTACTATGGCTACACCTTC.

Comments on this clone: The sample holds other DNA sequences that translate to the same CDR3. The chain is built from TRBV7-9 and TRBJ2-7, with D hard to call. The germline V and J ends were trimmed by 5 bases and 3 bases, with 5 bases remaining between them. Looked up from germline, CDR1 is SEHNR and CDR2 is FQNEAQ (reference sequence). The length of the CDR3 is 11 residues. The CDR3 bases are TGTGCCAGCAGCGTACACTACGAGCAGTACTTC. Translation gives CASSVHYEQYF. The variable domain in full, completed from reference TRBV7-9 and TRBJ2-7, reads DTGVSQNPRHKITKRGQNVTFRCDPISEHNRLYWYRQTLGQGPEFLTYFQNEAQLEKSRLLSDRFSAERPKGSFSTLEIQRTEQGDSAMYLCASSVHYEQYFGPGTRLTVT.

The chain links TRBV29-1 to TRBJ2-5; D assignment may be TRBD1 or TRBD2 (5 bases each). CDR1 SQVTM and CDR2 ANQGSEA come from the germline V gene. CDR3 length equals 13 residues. Deletions cut 7 bases from V and 4 bases from J, with 16 bases between. Here the CDR3 reads CSGGQGVGETQYF. The CDR3 DNA reads as TGCAGCGGCGGTCAGGGAGTGGGAGAGACCCAGTACTTC.

The chain joins TRBV4-1 to TRBJ2-1; 7 bases are shared with TRBD2. The ends lost 4 bases at V and 1 base at J; junction bases unmatched: 4. From germline, CDR1 is MGHRA and CDR2 YSYEKL. This CDR3 has 15 amino acids. CDR3 loop: CASSRGLESYNEQFF. As DNA, the CDR3 is TGCGCCAGCAGCCGAGGACTAGAATCCTACAATGAGCAGTTCTTC.

This chain joins TRBV5-6 and TRBJ1-4, with D perhaps TRBD1 (5 bases). From germline, CDR1 is SGHDT and CDR2 YYEEEE. V was cut by 4 bases and J by 0 bases, with 22 bases left in between. The CDR3 contains 19 residues. Here the CDR3 DNA reads TGTGCCAGCAGCCTTGGACATAAGGCCCCTGATGCAACTAATGAAAAACTGTTTTTT. Amino acids: CASSLGHKAPDATNEKLFF.

The CDR3 DNA reads TGCAGCGTTGAATGGGAGGGACAAGAGACCCAGTACTTC. Translated: CSVEWEGQETQYF. The V gene is TRBV29-1, the J gene TRBJ2-5; 7 bases agree with TRBD2. J gave up 2 bases and V 2 bases, and 2 bases lay outside the gene matches. CDR3 length: 13 amino acids. Germline-derived CDR1 and CDR2 are SQVTM and ANQGSEA. Full variable domain (outside the CDR3, taken from reference TRBV29-1 and TRBJ2-5): SAVISQKPSRDICQRGTSLTIQCQVDSQVTMMFWYRQQPGQSLTLIATANQGSEATYESGFVIDKFPISRPNLTFSTLTVSNMSPEDSSIYLCSVEWEGQETQYFGPGTRLLVL.

The chain is built from TRBV7-3 and TRBJ2-5; weak D call: TRBD1 (5 bases). The V gene lost 2 bases and the J gene lost 5 bases, with 15 bases spanning the gap. This CDR3 has 15 amino acids. Looked up from germline, CDR1 is SGHTA and CDR2 is FQGTGA. The CDR3 sequence: CASSLYAGSGETQYF. In DNA, the CDR3 is TGTGCCAGCAGCTTATATGCAGGGTCAGGCGAGACCCAGTACTTC.

The chain links TRBV29-1 to TRBJ2-6; 12 nucleotides agree with TRBD1. Germline-derived CDR1 and CDR2 are SQVTM and ANQGSEA. The CDR3 runs 19 residues. The V gene end was trimmed by 0 bases and the J gene end by 3 bases; junction bases not matched to a gene: 9. The CDR3, as DNA: TGCAGCGTTGAAGATTGGGGACAGGGGGCTATGGTTGGGGCCAACGTCCTGACTTTC. Translated, it gives CSVEDWGQGAMVGANVLTF.

The chain employs TRBV28 and TRBJ2-1; a possible D gene is TRBD1 (6 bases). The germline gives CDR1 MDHEN, CDR2 SYDVKM. The length of the CDR3 is 13 residues. Trimming removed 6 bases from V and 5 bases from J, with 11 bases in between. CDR3 bases: TGTGCCAGCAGGGGGACAAATAACAATGAGCAGTTCTTC. It specifies CASRGTNNNEQFF.

This chain joins TRBV27 and TRBJ2-6; D gene uncertain. Trimming took 5 bases from V and 0 from J, leaving 26 bases between them. The CDR3 spans 21 residues. CDR1 MNHEY and CDR2 SMNVEV come from the germline V gene (reference sequence). The CDR3: CASSLKNPSLLLPSGANVLTF. The DNA of the CDR3 is TGTGCCAGCAGTCTCAAAAACCCGTCACTCTTGCTTCCCTCTGGGGCCAACGTCCTGACTTTC.

The rearrangement links TRBV27 to TRBJ2-3; D gene ambiguous. Per the germline V gene, CDR1 is MNHEY and CDR2 is SMNVEV (reference sequence). CDR3 size: 14 residues. The V end was cut by 7 bases, the J end by 1 base, with 12 bases between. The CDR3 DNA is TGTGCCAGCACTAGTGGGCTGGGCACAGATACGCAGTATTTT. Its protein product is CASTSGLGTDTQYF.

The rearrangement uses TRBV9 and TRBJ2-3; D ambiguous. Trimming left V 0 bases short and J 0 bases short, with 11 bases between. Germline CDR1 reads SGDLS; CDR2 reads YYNGEE. CDR3 length: 16 residues. CDR3 in DNA: TGTGCCAGCAGCGTAGCATCGAATCCTAGCACAGATACGCAGTATTTT. Translated, it gives CASSVASNPSTDTQYF.

The chain employs TRBV7-9 and TRBJ2-7; 9 positions agree with TRBD2. The J segment lost 3 bases and the V segment lost 5 bases, leaving 8 bases of the junction unmatched. The CDR3 runs 15 residues. CDR1 and CDR2 (germline): SEHNR, FQNEAQ (reference sequence). Here the CDR3 reads CASSPGTSSFYEQYF. The CDR3 nucleotides are TGTGCCAGCAGCCCCGGGACTAGCTCTTTCTACGAGCAGTACTTC.